This T cell receptor beta chain is drawn from a study of cytomegalovirus exposure and HLA in healthy donors. With respect to this clone: Its antigen is unknown.

Findings and limits, study-wide: In a later analysis, TCR beta V- and J-gene trimming was associated with a missense DCLRE1C variant. Later work found that TCR association rates differed between HLA loci; DRB1 had the most and HLA-C the fewest. The study designated about 160 TCR beta chains cytomegalovirus-associated.

The PCR ran on 60 Vbeta and 13 Jbeta primers. Measured with immunoSEQ multiplex PCR; TCRdb has only the in-frame clones, and not every one. The sample includes some 180,000 clones, roughly 67% of them seen just once. CDR3 length equals 17 residues. Germline CDR1 reads SNHLY; CDR2 reads FYNNEI. Trimming at V came to 5 bases and at J to 0 bases, leaving 7 bases not matched to a gene. Source material: PBMCs. The TCR comes from a woman aged 18-29 years in good health and CMV-seropositive. V and J are TRBV2 and TRBJ2-1; 10 bases match TRBD2. This CDR3 reads CASSSLAGASSYNEQFF. CDR3 nucleotide sequence: TGTGCCAGCAGTTCGCTAGCGGGGGCGAGCTCCTACAATGAGCAGTTCTTC.